This T cell receptor beta chain came from a study of tumor-infiltrating lymphocytes in primary liver carcinoma. Germline V gene lookup returns CDR1 SGHAT and CDR2 FQNNGV. The CDR3 covers 14 residues. The input was around 0.5 ug total RNA; TCR beta cDNA was made from it with a constant-region primer. A slightly modified ARM-PCR protocol with three nested multiplex PCR rounds produced these TCR beta libraries. TRBV1-TRBV30 forward primers paired with a C-beta reverse primer drove the first two PCR rounds, ten to eleven cycles each. TCRdb itself ran the multiplex PCR reads through MiXCR, one entry per CDR3 protein. The data contain roughly 120,000 distinct CDR3 sequences, 64% of them singletons. Worth noting for this clonotype: The missing conserved phenylalanine or tryptophan at the end of this CDR3 makes a read error likely.

Co-extracted RNA and DNA came from around 18-30 mg of unsorted bulk tissue. The sequence was collected from a woman aged 55-69 years with primary liver carcinoma and hepatitis B virus infection. The gene calls are TRBV11-2 and TRBJ2-3; D unresolved. Sequenced material: liver tumor tissue from sampling region 3. Sample subset: tumor region T3, left-lateral pole. The CDR3 loop is CASSLLPSTDTQYL. The CDR3 DNA reads as TGTGCCAGTAGCTTGCTCCCGAGCACAGATACGCAGTATTTG.